This TCR beta chain came from a study of beta chain features in type 1 diabetes. In the study overall: Over all samples combined, over 85 million sorted cells were examined. Study-level results: Cells that show high TCR expression could be over-represented by cDNA sequencing. When VDJ junctions were examined, type 1 diabetes patients showed fewer insertions and more deletions.

This CDR3 is built from 15 residues. Trimming took off 7 bases at V and 13 bases at J, with 23 bases between the two ends. The germline V gene has CDR1 MGHRA and CDR2 YSYEKL. What was sequenced were expressed TCRB transcripts, since all of the isolated RNA had been reverse transcribed. Naive, central memory and regulatory T cell samples yielded about 3.57 million reads on average. Only in-frame clones appear in the TCRdb table, and some are missing; sequencing was by immunoSEQ multiplex PCR. In the table there are about 320,000 clones, 11% to 15% of which are singletons. This clone has only a few counts. Its antigen is not identified.

The material sequenced was central memory CD4+ T cells from blood. The rearrangement joins TRBV4-1 to TRBJ1-6; no definite D call. This receptor was identified in a man aged 30 to 45 in good health. CDR3 bases: TGCGCCAGCACAAAATGGACGGGGAGGGATCGTCCCCTCCACTTT. Its translation is CASTKWTGRDRPLHF.